These 11 T cell receptor beta chains share one sample of origin, sequenced in a study of PD-L1 blockade in urothelial cancer (dated by TCRdb to the late 2010s). The time point label, read with the paper, signifies: pretreatment peripheral blood. The method was the immunoSEQ multiplex PCR assay. TCRdb holds this immuneACCESS table with in-frame rearrangements only. Some clones are missing; in checked studies, unresolved V genes explain under half, and the rest has no known cause. This sample has fewer than 65,000 clones in its table, and 75% to 85% of those were observed once. The top ten clonotypes cover 1.5% to 2% of the sample. Material: PBMCs, obtained around atezolizumab (anti-PD-L1) treatment. These receptor sequences come from a man aged 65 to 85 with urothelial cancer.

Only one count was recorded for this clone. This chain links TRBV11-3 with TRBJ1-1; D is unclear. Trimming cost V 0 bases and J 1 base, with 3 bases left between them. Per germline, CDR1 SGHNT and CDR2 YENEEA. There are 13 residues in the CDR3. The CDR3 region has the DNA TGTGCCAGCAGCTTAGATAGGAACACTGAAGCTTTCTTT. Its protein product is CASSLDRNTEAFF.

The chain uses TRBV19 and TRBJ1-2; TRBD1 agrees at 12 bases. The CDR3 has 14 amino acids. Germline CDR1 is LNHDA and CDR2 is SQIVND (reference sequence). After removal of 5 bases from V and 13 bases from J, the junction contained 11 bases not matched to a gene. CDR3 region: CASSADRDRGHLTF. The CDR3 DNA sequence: TGTGCCAGTAGTGCGGACCGGGACAGGGGGCATCTCACCTTC.

The V and J genes are TRBV23-1 and TRBJ2-3, with 9 bases matching TRBD2. TRBV23-1 belongs to the ORF category, with a function that is uncertain. This CDR3 has 18 residues. The J segment lost 4 bases and the V segment lost 0 bases, leaving 11 bases of the junction unmatched. CDR3 residues: CASSQSDRREGFADTQYF. DNA of the CDR3: TGCGCCAGCAGTCAATCGGACAGGCGGGAGGGTTTTGCAGATACGCAGTATTTT.

There are a few counts of this clone. V usage is TRBV7-2 and J usage is TRBJ2-7; TRBD2 matches 10 bases. The CDR3 spans 16 residues. V shed 5 bases, J shed 2 bases, and the junction held 9 bases outside the gene matches. Germline V gene lookup returns CDR1 SGHTA and CDR2 FQGNSA. CDR3 sequence reads: CASSPLLAGPAYEQYF. CDR3 coding DNA: TGTGCCAGCAGCCCCCTACTAGCGGGACCTGCCTACGAGCAGTACTTC. The whole variable domain, remainder taken from reference TRBV7-2 and TRBJ2-7, is GAGVSQSPSNKVTEKGKDVELRCDPISGHTALYWYRQSLGQGLEFLIYFQGNSAPDKSGLPSDRFSAERTGGSVSTLTIQRTQQEDSAVYLCASSPLLAGPAYEQYFGPGTRLTVT.

This clone was seen repeatedly, ten times or more. The chain uses TRBV5-6 and TRBJ1-2, with D possibly TRBD1 on 5 matching bases. This CDR3 region has 16 residues. With 4 bases removed from V and 3 bases from J, the gap between germline ends came to 19 bases. Germline V gene sequence: CDR1 SGHDT, CDR2 YYEEEE. CDR3 in DNA: TGTGCCAGCAGCCCCCCCGGGGGGTCGGTCGACTATGGCTACACCTTC. It codes for CASSPPGGSVDYGYTF.

The J gene is TRBJ2-1, the V gene TRBV5-4; the match to TRBD2 covers 9 bases. The J segment lost 9 bases and the V segment lost 0 bases, leaving 7 bases of the junction unmatched. The CDR3 is 15 amino acids. Germline values: CDR1 SGHNT, CDR2 YYREEE (reference sequence). The CDR3 DNA follows: TGTGCCAGCAGCTTGGGACTAGCGGAGGTCGGTGAGCAGTTCTTC. It specifies CASSLGLAEVGEQFF.

This clone came up a few times. This rearrangement joins TRBV11-2 to TRBJ2-7; D gene ambiguous. V lost 5 bases and J lost 2, with 7 bases in between. CDR3 length equals 12 residues. Germline V lookup: CDR1 SGHAT, CDR2 FQNNGV. The CDR3 loop is CASSPLPYEQYF. The CDR3 nucleotides are TGTGCCAGCAGCCCCCTCCCCTACGAGCAGTACTTC.

The chain's CDR3 is CASSATGRNTEAFF. CDR3 bases: TGTGCCAGCAGCGCCACAGGGAGGAACACTGAAGCTTTCTTT. V usage is TRBV9 and J usage is TRBJ1-1, with a weak D call TRBD1 (6 bases). With 3 bases removed from V and 1 base from J, the gap between germline ends came to 10 bases. From germline, CDR1 is SGDLS and CDR2 YYNGEE. The CDR3 extends over 14 amino acids.

The chain combines TRBV11-2 with TRBJ2-3; no firm D call. Germline CDR1 reads SGHAT; CDR2 reads FQNNGV. The CDR3 has 13 residues. V gave up 2 bases and J gave up 3 bases, with 6 bases separating them. The CDR3 DNA reads TGTGCCAGCAGCTTAACAGAGACAGATACGCAGTATTTT. Its protein product is CASSLTETDTQYF.

This clone was seen repeatedly, ten times or more. The chain couples TRBV6-5 to TRBJ1-5; 9 bases match TRBD1. This CDR3 comprises 15 residues. V gave up 5 bases and J gave up 6 bases; unmatched junction bases: 8. The V gene's germline CDR1 is MNHEY and CDR2 SVGAGI. The CDR3 region is CASSRDREGGQPQHF. In nucleotides, the CDR3 is TGTGCCAGCAGTAGGGACAGGGAGGGGGGTCAGCCCCAGCATTTT.

The CDR3 sequence is CASSPRTGGSYEQYF. CDR3 nucleotide sequence: TGTGCCAGCAGTCCCCGGACAGGGGGCTCCTACGAGCAGTACTTC. This rearrangement joins TRBV27 to TRBJ2-7; 10 nucleotides match TRBD1. Unmatched junction bases numbered 4, after V lost 5 bases and J lost 0 bases. Germline CDR1 and CDR2: MNHEY and SMNVEV (reference sequence). The CDR3 is 15 residues long.